These 20 T cell receptor beta chains were sequenced from one sample in a study of identical twins (TCRdb year 2016). Libraries were made using 5' RACE. These reads were obtained on an Illumina HiSeq 2000. The public reads were run again by TCRdb, first through fastp at Q25 and then through MiXCR, and only productive beta chains were kept. Each record represents a unique CDR3 protein, reported with the most common genes and DNA among its rows. A total of hundreds of thousands of distinct CDR3 sequences appear in this sample, about 14% of them only once. The top ten clonotypes cover around 9% of the sample. The sample was memory (CD45RO+) T cells sorted from blood. This sample's cell subset or site label indicates: CD45RO+ enriched T cells. The receptors were gathered from a woman younger than 30 in good health.

The rearrangement links TRBV2 to TRBJ2-1; unclear D gene. Looked up from germline, CDR1 is SNHLY and CDR2 is FYNNEI. The CDR3 covers 11 residues. V was trimmed by 5 bases and J by 8 bases, leaving 7 bases between them. CDR3: CASSLADEQFF. The CDR3 DNA follows: TGTGCCAGCAGTTTAGCAGATGAGCAGTTCTTC.

The sample holds a few counts of this clonotype. The J gene is TRBJ2-1, the V gene TRBV2, with D possibly being TRBD1 (5 bases). V lost 3 bases, J lost 10 bases, and 7 bases lay in between. The CDR3 has 11 residues. Looked up from germline, CDR1 is SNHLY and CDR2 is FYNNEI. For the CDR3, the DNA is TGTGCCAGCAGTGACTGGACAGAGCAGTTCTTC. Translating it yields CASSDWTEQFF. Combining the CDR3 with reference TRBV2 and TRBJ2-1 gives the whole variable domain EPEVTQTPSHQVTQMGQEVILRCVPISNHLYFYWYRQILGQKVEFLVSFYNNEISEKSEIFDDQFSVERPDGSNFTLKIRSTKLEDSAMYFCASSDWTEQFFGPGTRLTVL.

The table lists this clonotype with a few counts. The gene calls are TRBV9 and TRBJ2-5, with 12 bases aligning to TRBD2. The CDR3 loop spans 15 amino acids. V dropped 1 base and J dropped 3; count of bases not matched to a gene: 1. CDR1 and CDR2 from the germline V gene are SGDLS and YYNGEE. CDR3: CASSVLAGGKETQYF. The CDR3 DNA reads TGTGCCAGCAGCGTACTAGCGGGGGGGAAAGAGACCCAGTACTTC.

V is TRBV5-5 and J is TRBJ1-5; D gene unclear. This CDR3 contains 12 residues. Trimming stripped 0 bases from V and 11 bases from J, with 9 bases between. Germline values: CDR1 SGHKS, CDR2 YYEKEE (reference sequence). This CDR3 is CASSLAGRTQHF. CDR3 bases: TGTGCCAGCAGCTTGGCTGGTCGGACCCAGCATTTT. The full variable domain, in which reference TRBV5-5 and TRBJ1-5 provide the parts outside the CDR3, is DAGVTQSPTHLIKTRGQQVTLRCSPISGHKSVSWYQQVLGQGPQFIFQYYEKEERGRGNFPDRFSARQFPNYSSELNVNALLLGDSALYLCASSLAGRTQHFGDGTRLSIL.

This clonotype was observed a handful of times. V is TRBV19 and J is TRBJ2-6; 7 bases map to TRBD1. CDR1 is LNHDA and CDR2 is SQIVND in the germline V gene (reference sequence). With 6 bases clipped from V and 2 bases from J, the junction kept 4 bases outside the gene matches. The CDR3 spans 15 residues. The CDR3: CASRKGTAGANVLTF. For the CDR3, the DNA is TGTGCCAGTAGAAAGGGGACAGCTGGGGCCAACGTCCTGACTTTC.

This clonotype was observed a handful of times. The J gene is TRBJ1-3, the V gene TRBV10-2, with TRBD1 matching 7 bases. V was pared by 2 bases and J by 7 bases, with 2 bases of the junction left unmatched. The CDR3 runs to 13 residues. Germline V CDR1 and CDR2: WSHSY, SAAADI. CDR3 amino acids: CASSETGVNTIYF. The CDR3 DNA reads TGCGCCAGCAGTGAGACAGGGGTGAACACCATATATTTT.

This sequence joins TRBV29-1 and TRBJ1-3, with D hard to call. From germline, CDR1 is SQVTM and CDR2 ANQGSEA. Trimming removed 0 bases from V and 0 bases from J, with 6 bases in between. The CDR3 is made up of 14 amino acids. The CDR3 DNA reads TGCAGCGTTGAAGATCGAGGCTCTGGAAACACCATATATTTT. Its translation is CSVEDRGSGNTIYF.

The rearrangement links TRBV6-2 or TRBV6-3 to TRBJ2-1; D gene unclear. The CDR3 has 12 residues. V gave up 5 bases and J gave up 9 bases, with 11 bases separating them. The germline V gene has CDR1 MNHEY and CDR2 SVGEGT. The CDR3 region is CASSNGRSEQFF. DNA of the CDR3: TGTGCCAGCAGTAATGGACGTTCTGAGCAGTTCTTC.

This clonotype was observed at least ten times. The chain has TRBV7-9 and TRBJ2-5; D is ambiguous. Trimming took off 2 bases at V and 4 bases at J, with 14 bases between the two ends. Germline CDR1 and CDR2: SEHNR and FQNEAQ (reference sequence). CDR3 length: 15 amino acids. The CDR3 protein is CASSLWQSQVETQYF. CDR3 bases: TGTGCCAGCAGCTTATGGCAGTCGCAAGTAGAGACCCAGTACTTC.

This clonotype was observed at least ten times. The gene calls are TRBV5-1 and TRBJ1-6, with a weak D call TRBD1 (5 bases). V was trimmed by 0 bases and J by 10 bases, leaving 8 bases between them. Germline CDR1 is SGHRS and CDR2 is YFSETQ. The CDR3 spans 13 residues. The CDR3, as DNA: TGCGCCAGCAGCTTGGCAGGGTTCTCACCCCTCCACTTT. As protein: CASSLAGFSPLHF.

CDR3 sequence (DNA): TGCAGTGCTGAGGGCGATCCGGGACAGCTCACCCACAATGAGCAGTTCTTC. This translates into CSAEGDPGQLTHNEQFF. V usage is TRBV20-1 and J usage is TRBJ2-1; 7 bases line up with TRBD1. Germline CDR1 reads DFQATT; CDR2 reads SNEGSKA (reference sequence). This CDR3 spans 17 amino acids. Trimming took 5 bases from V and 5 from J; bases not matched to a gene: 18.

This clonotype was detected many times. The CDR3 DNA reads as TGTGCCAGCACGAGGACCGGGACTGCCCCCTACAATGAGCAGTTCTTC. Its translation: CASTRTGTAPYNEQFF. This chain uses TRBV6-1 with TRBJ2-1, with a weak D call TRBD2 (6 bases). V was pared by 7 bases and J by 2 bases, with 18 bases between. The CDR3 covers 16 residues. Per germline, CDR1 MNHNS and CDR2 SASEGT.

The chain combines TRBV20-1 with TRBJ1-6; unclear D gene. The CDR3 spans 14 residues. The germline V gene encodes CDR1 DFQATT and CDR2 SNEGSKA (reference sequence). Trimming removed 3 bases at V and 7 bases at J, with 13 bases between. CDR3 bases: TGCAGTGCTAGTAATGCGATGAGGAATTCACCCCTCCACTTT. Its translation: CSASNAMRNSPLHF.

This clonotype was detected a few times. V gene TRBV5-6 combines with J gene TRBJ2-1; TRBD2 aligns across 10 bases. The length of the CDR3 is 17 residues. V shed 1 base and J 9 bases; nucleotides not matched to a gene: 13. Per the germline V gene, CDR1 is SGHDT and CDR2 is YYEEEE. The CDR3 DNA sequence: TGTGCCAGCAGCTTGACCAAACTAGCGGGGAACCCCTTTGAGCAGTTCTTC. Amino acids: CASSLTKLAGNPFEQFF.

This clonotype was observed a few times. This chain links TRBV27 with TRBJ1-2, with D maybe TRBD1 (5 bases). Per germline, CDR1 MNHEY and CDR2 SMNVEV (reference sequence). V shed 8 bases and J shed 4 bases, with 14 bases lying between them. The CDR3 consists of 13 residues. The CDR3 loop is CASALRATYGYTF. In DNA form, the CDR3 reads TGTGCCAGCGCCCTCAGGGCTACCTATGGCTACACCTTC.

This clonotype showed up many times. V and J are TRBV12-3 or TRBV12-4 and TRBJ1-1; 8 bases line up with TRBD1. V trimming: 5 bases; J trimming: 4 bases; junction bases outside the gene matches: 6. The CDR3 is made up of 14 amino acids. The chain's CDR3 is CASSRDRLATEAFF. Here the CDR3 DNA reads TGTGCCAGCAGTCGGGACAGGCTAGCCACTGAAGCTTTCTTT.

In this sample, this clonotype turned up a few times. The chain joins TRBV20-1 to TRBJ2-3; D is uncertain. The CDR3 consists of 13 residues. Germline V gene sequence: CDR1 DFQATT, CDR2 SNEGSKA (reference sequence). V lost 7 bases, J lost 0 bases, and 11 bases lay in between. CDR3 residues: CSVQTRSTDTQYF. The DNA for the CDR3 is TGCAGTGTTCAGACCCGTAGCACAGATACGCAGTATTTT.

This chain uses TRBV7-2 with TRBJ2-1, with 8 bases lining up with TRBD2. After removal of 4 bases from V and 7 bases from J, the junction contained 9 bases not matched to a gene. CDR3 length equals 15 residues. Per germline, CDR1 SGHTA and CDR2 FQGNSA. The CDR3 region has the DNA TGTGCCAGCAGCTCGGGACTAGACCCAGGAAATGAGCAGTTCTTC. This gives the protein CASSSGLDPGNEQFF. Using reference TRBV7-2 and TRBJ2-1 for the parts outside the CDR3, the full variable domain is GAGVSQSPSNKVTEKGKDVELRCDPISGHTALYWYRQSLGQGLEFLIYFQGNSAPDKSGLPSDRFSAERTGGSVSTLTIQRTQQEDSAVYLCASSSGLDPGNEQFFGPGTRLTVL.

This clonotype came up a few times. The J gene is TRBJ2-1, the V gene TRBV3-1; a possible D gene is TRBD2 (6 bases). This CDR3 comprises 15 residues. Germline CDR1 is LGHDT and CDR2 is YNNKEL (reference sequence). With 1 base removed from V and 8 bases from J, the gap between germline ends came to 15 bases. The CDR3 DNA reads as TGTGCCAGCAGCCAAGGGGCCGGATGGGGGGATGAGCAGTTCTTC. Amino acid sequence: CASSQGAGWGDEQFF.

This clonotype was recorded a few times. V is TRBV6-4 and J is TRBJ2-1, with TRBD2 matching 8 bases. V dropped 5 bases and J dropped 12; count of bases not matched to a gene: 9. Germline CDR1 and CDR2: MRHNA and SNTAGT. The CDR3 spans 13 residues. The CDR3 sequence is CASSRAGESVQFF. The CDR3 DNA sequence: TGTGCCAGCAGTAGAGCGGGGGAGTCGGTGCAGTTCTTC.